This TCR beta chain was identified during a study of PD-1 blockade in classical Hodgkin lymphoma. General observations from the study: Newly diagnosed patients reportedly trailed healthy donors in baseline TCR diversity.

This CDR3 region has 15 residues. Germline CDR1 is MNHNY and CDR2 is SVGAGI (reference sequence). V shed 6 bases, J shed 2 bases, and the junction held 5 bases outside the gene matches. On this clone: Its antigen is still unknown.

The time point here: cycle 4 day 1 (C4D1), after less than 7 weeks of nivolumab. All patients experienced relapse after autologous stem cell transplantation, and brentuximab vedotin exposure was variable. Clones were read by immunoSEQ multiplex PCR, and TCRdb kept only the in-frame ones, dropping some. The sample holds approximately 41,000 clones; 60% to 70% are singletons and the top ten take approximately 3%. This TCR was recovered from a human donor with classical Hodgkin lymphoma. Material: peripheral blood mononuclear cells (PBMCs), obtained before the fourth cycle of nivolumab. The chain employs TRBV6-6 and TRBJ2-5; the match to TRBD2 covers 11 bases. This CDR3 is CASRLAGGPQETQYF. The CDR3 DNA follows: TGTGCCAGCAGATTAGCGGGAGGGCCTCAAGAGACCCAGTACTTC.